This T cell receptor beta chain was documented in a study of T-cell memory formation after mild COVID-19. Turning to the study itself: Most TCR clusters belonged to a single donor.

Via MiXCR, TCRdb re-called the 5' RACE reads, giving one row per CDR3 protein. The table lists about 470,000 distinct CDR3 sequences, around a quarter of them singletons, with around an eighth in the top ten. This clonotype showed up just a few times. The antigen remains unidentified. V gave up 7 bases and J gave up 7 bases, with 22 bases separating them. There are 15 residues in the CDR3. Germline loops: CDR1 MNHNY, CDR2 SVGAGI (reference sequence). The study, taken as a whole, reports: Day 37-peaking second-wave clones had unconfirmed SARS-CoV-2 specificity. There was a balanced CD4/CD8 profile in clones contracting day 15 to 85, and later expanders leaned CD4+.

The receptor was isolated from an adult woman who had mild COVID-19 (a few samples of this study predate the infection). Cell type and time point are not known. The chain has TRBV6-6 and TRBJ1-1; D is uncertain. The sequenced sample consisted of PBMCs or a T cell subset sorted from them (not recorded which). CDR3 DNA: TGTGCCAGCACATCCGACGTAGGGCGGAAAAATGAAGCTTTCTTT. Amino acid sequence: CASTSDVGRKNEAFF.